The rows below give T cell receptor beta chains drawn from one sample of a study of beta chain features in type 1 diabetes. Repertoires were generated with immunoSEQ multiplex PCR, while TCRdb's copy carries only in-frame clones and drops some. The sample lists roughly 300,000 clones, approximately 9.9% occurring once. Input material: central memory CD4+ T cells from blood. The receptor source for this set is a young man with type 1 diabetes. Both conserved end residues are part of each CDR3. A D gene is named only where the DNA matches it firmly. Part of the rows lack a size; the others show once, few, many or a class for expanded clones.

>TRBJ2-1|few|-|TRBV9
CASSVDSSNNEQFF
TGTGCCAGCAGCGTAGACTCCTCTAACAATGAGCAGTTCTTC
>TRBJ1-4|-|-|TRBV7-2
CASSLVASENEKLFF
TGTGCCAGCAGCTTAGTGGCCAGCGAAAATGAAAAACTGTTTTTT
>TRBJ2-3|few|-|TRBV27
CASRGRGQLDTQYF
TGTGCCAGTCGAGGGCGGGGCCAACTGGATACGCAGTATTTT
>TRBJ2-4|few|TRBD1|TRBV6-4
CASSHTVPGQTSF
TGTGCCAGCAGTCACACGGTCCCGGGACAGACGAGCTTC
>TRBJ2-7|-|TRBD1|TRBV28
CASSSTSGTGVGEQYF
TGTGCCAGCAGTTCGACTTCCGGGACAGGGGTTGGGGAGCAGTACTTC
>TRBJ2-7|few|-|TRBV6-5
CASSYPRGDHEQYF
TGTGCCAGCAGTTACCCCAGGGGAGACCACGAGCAGTACTTC
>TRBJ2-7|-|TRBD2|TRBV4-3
CASSQSPGGYEQYF
TGCGCCAGCAGCCAATCCCCCGGGGGGTACGAGCAGTACTTC
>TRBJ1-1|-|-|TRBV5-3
CARSLSRANEAFF
TGTGCCAGAAGCTTGAGTCGGGCGAATGAAGCTTTCTTT
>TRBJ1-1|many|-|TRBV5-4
CASSFDSSNTEAFF
TGTGCCAGCAGCTTTGACAGTAGCAACACTGAAGCTTTCTTT
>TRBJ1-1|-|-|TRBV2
CASVGGREAFF
TGTGCCAGCGTAGGTGGGCGGGAAGCTTTCTTT
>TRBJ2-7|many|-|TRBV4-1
CASSQEETGEQYF
TGCGCCAGCAGCCAAGAGGAGACGGGCGAGCAGTACTTC
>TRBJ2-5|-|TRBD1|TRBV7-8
CASSLEGRTGSFVQTQYF
TGTGCCAGCAGCTTAGAAGGTCGGACAGGGTCCTTCGTACAGACCCAGTACTTC
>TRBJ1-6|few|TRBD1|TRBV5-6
CASSLPGQGLRGSPLHF
TGTGCCAGCAGCTTACCGGGACAGGGCCTAAGGGGTTCACCCCTCCACTTT
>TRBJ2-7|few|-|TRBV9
CASSLGDNSYEQYF
TGTGCCAGCAGCCTAGGGGACAACTCCTACGAGCAGTACTTC
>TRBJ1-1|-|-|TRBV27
CASSPAKGGGYTEAFF
TGTGCCAGCAGTCCGGCAAAGGGGGGGGGCTACACTGAAGCTTTCTTT
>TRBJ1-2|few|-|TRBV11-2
CASSLDRGRGYTF
TGTGCCAGCAGCTTAGATCGGGGGCGCGGCTACACCTTC